The 19 T cell receptor beta chains below come from one sample, sequenced in a study of T cell responses to AZD1222 COVID-19 vaccine. Some clones are missing from TCRdb's copy, which holds only in-frame ones; the method was immunoSEQ multiplex PCR. This sample has some 170,000 clones, with 90% to 95% found just once. The specimen was peripheral blood, collected 28 days after the second AZD1222 dose. Receptor source: an adult who received the AZD1222 COVID-19 vaccine.

The rearrangement links TRBV18 to TRBJ2-2; tentative D call: TRBD1 (5 bases). V shed 6 bases and J shed 1 base, with 6 bases lying between them. This CDR3 has 13 amino acids. Germline V gene sequence: CDR1 KGHSH, CDR2 LQKENI. The CDR3 DNA is TGTGCCAGCTCGACAGTGAACACCGGGGAGCTGTTTTTT. As protein: CASSTVNTGELFF.

V is TRBV30 and J is TRBJ2-3; D might be TRBD2 (5 bases). Trimming left V 0 bases short and J 6 bases short, with 16 bases between. Germline CDR1 is GTSNPN and CDR2 is SVGIG (reference sequence). CDR3 size: 15 residues. CDR3 in amino acids: CAWSVGPAATDTQYF. The DNA of the CDR3 is TGTGCCTGGAGTGTAGGCCCAGCGGCTACCGATACGCAGTATTTT. The full variable domain, with the rest looked up from reference TRBV30 and TRBJ2-3, is SQTIHQWPATLVQPVGSPLSLECTVEGTSNPNLYWYRQAAGRGLQLLFYSVGIGQISSEVPQNLSASRPQDRQFILSSKKLLLSDSGFYLCAWSVGPAATDTQYFGPGTRLTVL.

This clone has just one count. The chain uses TRBV15 and TRBJ2-5; 9 nucleotides agree with TRBD2. Trimming cost V 11 bases and J 5 bases; bases outside gene matches: 15. This CDR3 is built from 15 residues. Germline CDR1 reads LNHNV; CDR2 reads YYDKDF (reference sequence). The CDR3 loop is CAAAPKAGGPETQYF. The DNA of the CDR3 is TGTGCCGCAGCGCCAAAGGCGGGAGGGCCGGAGACCCAGTACTTC.

The gene calls are TRBV5-1 and TRBJ1-5; 9 bases fit TRBD1. This CDR3 region has 14 residues. The germline V gene encodes CDR1 SGHRS and CDR2 YFSETQ. Losses at the gene ends were 4 bases for V and 5 bases for J; bases not matched to a gene: 4. CDR3 residues: CASSLWTGDQPQHF. DNA of the CDR3: TGCGCCAGCAGCCTCTGGACAGGGGATCAGCCCCAGCATTTT.

This chain joins TRBV15 and TRBJ2-1; 12 nucleotides match TRBD2. J lost 6 bases, V lost 5 bases, and 8 bases had no gene match. This CDR3 has 16 amino acids. The V gene's germline CDR1 is LNHNV and CDR2 YYDKDF (reference sequence). DNA for the CDR3: TGTGCCACCAGCCCTAGCGGGAGGGCCATTTCCAATGAGCAGTTCTTC. Protein: CATSPSGRAISNEQFF.

Comment on this clone: Other DNA variants within this sample encode the same CDR3. The chain recombines TRBV29-1 with TRBJ1-1, with 11 positions matching TRBD1. The CDR3 sequence is 13 residues long. The J segment lost 4 bases and the V segment lost 6 bases, leaving 4 bases of the junction unmatched. From germline, CDR1 is SQVTM and CDR2 ANQGSEA. CDR3 bases: TGCAGCGTCGAGGGGACAGGGGGCACTGAAGCTTTCTTT. As protein: CSVEGTGGTEAFF.

This clone was detected only once. V usage is TRBV12-3 or TRBV12-4 and J usage is TRBJ2-7, with TRBD1 matching 7 bases. CDR3 size: 13 residues. The ends lost 5 bases at V and 2 bases at J; junction bases unmatched: 3. The CDR3 region is CASSRDSAYEQYF. Written as DNA, the CDR3 is TGTGCCAGCAGTCGGGACAGTGCCTACGAGCAGTACTTC.

This clone appeared a single time. The genes are TRBV5-4 and TRBJ2-3; 7 bases align to TRBD1. This CDR3 has 14 amino acids. Germline V lookup: CDR1 SGHNT, CDR2 YYREEE (reference sequence). V dropped 4 bases and J dropped 4; count of bases not matched to a gene: 6. The CDR3 DNA reads TGTGCCAGCAGCGGACAGGATCTCGCAGATACGCAGTATTTT. This sequence encodes CASSGQDLADTQYF.

This chain uses TRBV2 with TRBJ2-1; weak D call: TRBD1 (5 bases). This CDR3 is 13 amino acids long. Trimming removed 7 bases from V and 5 bases from J, with 12 bases in between. CDR1 is SNHLY, CDR2 FYNNEI, per germline. In DNA form, the CDR3 reads TGTGCCAGCACGTGGGGCTACAACAATGAGCAGTTCTTC. Encoded protein: CASTWGYNNEQFF.

The genes are TRBV12-3 or TRBV12-4 and TRBJ1-1; no clear D gene. The CDR3 extends over 13 amino acids. The V and J ends lost 6 bases and 0 bases respectively, with 8 bases between them. The CDR3 DNA reads TGTGCCAGCAGATCAACCCTGAACACTGAAGCTTTCTTT. Encoded protein: CASRSTLNTEAFF.

The gene calls are TRBV30 and TRBJ1-4; D unclear. This CDR3 is built from 13 residues. Germline assignment: CDR1 GTSNPN and CDR2 SVGIG (reference sequence). Trimming pared 8 bases from V and 8 bases from J, leaving 18 bases between. CDR3 coding DNA: TGTGCCGGCCAAGCGGGGAGTAGGGAAAAACTGTTTTTT. As protein: CAGQAGSREKLFF.

The chain couples TRBV18 to TRBJ2-5, with a tentative D call TRBD1 (6 bases). V was trimmed by 5 bases and J by 2 bases, leaving 9 bases between them. The CDR3 runs to 13 residues. Per the germline V gene, CDR1 is KGHSH and CDR2 is LQKENI. CDR3 residues: CASSGTRQETQYF. CDR3 sequence (DNA): TGTGCCAGCTCAGGGACACGTCAAGAGACCCAGTACTTC.

This sequence joins TRBV11-2 and TRBJ1-3, with D uncertain. Per germline, CDR1 SGHAT and CDR2 FQNNGV. The CDR3 has 15 amino acids. Trimming cost V 0 bases and J 2 bases, with 8 bases left between them. The CDR3 DNA is TGTGCCAGCAGCTTAGATGTAGGTGCTGGAAACACCATATATTTT. Its protein is CASSLDVGAGNTIYF.

To note about this clone: The junction departs from the called germline gene at one end, perhaps through a read error. CDR3 loop: CASGTSKDTQYF. CDR3 coding DNA: TGCGCCAGCGGGACTAGCAAAGATACGCAGTATTTT. V is TRBV10-2 and J is TRBJ2-3, with 9 bases matching TRBD2. The CDR3 totals 12 residues. The germline gives CDR1 WSHSY, CDR2 SAAADI.

This chain joins TRBV18 and TRBJ2-7; the D gene is possibly TRBD2 (6 bases). Germline lookup yields CDR1 KGHSH and CDR2 LQKENI. The CDR3 covers 15 residues. V was trimmed by 0 bases and J by 0 bases, leaving 9 bases between them. The CDR3 here is CASSPPDGSSYEQYF. In nucleotides, the CDR3 is TGTGCCAGCTCACCACCCGACGGGAGCTCCTACGAGCAGTACTTC.

The chain recombines TRBV3-1 (or the pseudogene TRBV3-2) with TRBJ1-5; D uncertain. Germline V lookup: CDR1 LGHDT, CDR2 YNNKEL (reference sequence). This CDR3 spans 13 amino acids. V was shortened by 4 bases and J by 5 bases, with 9 bases between the two germline ends. DNA for the CDR3: TGTGCCAGCAGCCCTCGGTCCGATCAGCCCCAGCATTTT. Translating gives CASSPRSDQPQHF.

DNA of the CDR3: TGTGCCAGCAGCGAGCTGCACTCTGGGGCCAACGTCCTGACTTTC. Translating gives CASSELHSGANVLTF. The V gene is TRBV9, the J gene TRBJ2-6, with D hard to call. CDR3 length: 15 amino acids. Germline loops: CDR1 SGDLS, CDR2 YYNGEE. Trimming removed 3 bases at V and 0 bases at J, with 7 bases between.

Only one count was recorded for this clone. The chain has TRBV10-1 and TRBJ2-1; possibly TRBD1 for D (6 bases). The CDR3 spans 13 residues. Deletions cut 8 bases from V and 0 bases from J, with 8 bases between. Per the germline V gene, CDR1 is WNHNN and CDR2 is SYGVQD (reference sequence). The CDR3 region is CASGDNSYNEQFF. Written as DNA, the CDR3 is TGCGCCAGCGGGGACAACTCCTACAATGAGCAGTTCTTC.

J is TRBJ1-1 and V is TRBV3-1 (or the pseudogene TRBV3-2); 7 bases match TRBD1. The germline gives CDR1 LGHDT, CDR2 YNNKEL (reference sequence). The V gene end was trimmed by 5 bases and the J gene end by 4 bases; junction bases not matched to a gene: 7. The CDR3 is made up of 14 amino acids. The CDR3: CASSKDRSRTEAFF. The CDR3 coding sequence is TGTGCCAGCAGCAAGGACAGGTCGCGCACTGAAGCTTTCTTT.